This T cell receptor (beta chain) was sequenced during a study of cytomegalovirus exposure and HLA in healthy donors. Study observations and caveats: TRBV6-2, TRBV6-3 and some other V segments were unresolvable in 87-base-pair reads. Both high specificity and high sensitivity reportedly marked the classifier's diagnosis of cytomegalovirus status. About 87% or about 30% of the time was how often most TCR beta V segments were productive, according to an earlier analysis.

Amplification used 60 Vbeta primers and 13 Jbeta primers. Profiled with immunoSEQ multiplex PCR; TCRdb holds only in-frame clones, not every one. This table has about 77,000 clones, roughly four fifths appearing once. Trimming stripped 4 bases from V and 7 bases from J, with 17 bases between. The CDR3 sequence is 15 residues long. CDR1 is SGHTA and CDR2 is FQGNSA in the germline V gene. Of note for this clone: Its matching antigen is unknown.

This TCR derives from a man in his forties or fifties in good health and CMV-seronegative. The sample was PBMCs. This chain links TRBV7-2 with TRBJ1-5; D may be TRBD1 (5 bases). As DNA, the CDR3 is TGTGCCAGCAGCTCACAGACAGTGACGGGCCAGCCCCAGCATTTT. Translated, it gives CASSSQTVTGQPQHF.